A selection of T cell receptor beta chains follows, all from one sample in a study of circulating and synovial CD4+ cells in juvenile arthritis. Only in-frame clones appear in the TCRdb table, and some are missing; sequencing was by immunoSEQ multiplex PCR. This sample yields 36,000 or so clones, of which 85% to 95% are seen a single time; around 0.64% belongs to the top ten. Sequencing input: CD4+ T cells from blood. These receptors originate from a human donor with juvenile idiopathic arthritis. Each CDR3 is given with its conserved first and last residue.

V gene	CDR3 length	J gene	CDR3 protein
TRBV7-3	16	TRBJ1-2	CASSQSGTGTHYGYTF
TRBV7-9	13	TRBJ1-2	CASSSKGGAGYTF
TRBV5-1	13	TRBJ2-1	CATTNTWGGEQFF
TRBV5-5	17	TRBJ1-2	CASSLAGTLTDNYGYTF
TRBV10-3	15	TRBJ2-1	CAISPVGQAYNEQFF
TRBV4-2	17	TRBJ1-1	CASSQLAFTVLDAGAFF
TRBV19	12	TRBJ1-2	CASSIKGHGYTF
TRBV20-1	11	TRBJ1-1	CSARFEGEAFF
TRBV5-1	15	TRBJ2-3	CASSFTGGERDTQYF
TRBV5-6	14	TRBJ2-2	CASSLPAGTGELFF
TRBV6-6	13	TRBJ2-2	CASLSSNTGELFF
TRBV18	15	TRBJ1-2	CASSPLDGTDGGYTF
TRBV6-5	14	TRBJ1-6	CASRAPHDNSPLHF
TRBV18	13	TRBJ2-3	CASSSPPSDTQYF
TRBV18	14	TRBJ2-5	CASSSGGGQETQYF
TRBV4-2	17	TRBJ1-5	CASSLQGGLGSNQPQHF
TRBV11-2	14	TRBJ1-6	CASSLSDISRPLHF
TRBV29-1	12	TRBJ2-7	CSIGRDPYEQYF
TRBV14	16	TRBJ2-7	CASSQGPSGGLYEQYF
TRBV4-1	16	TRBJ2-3	CASSPGTGPSTDTQYF
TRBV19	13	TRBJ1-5	CASSIDRDVQGHF
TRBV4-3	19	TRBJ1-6	CASSPNSIDRARQSSPLHF
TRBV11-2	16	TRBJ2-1	CASSLSLGAWRPEQFF
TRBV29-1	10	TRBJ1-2	CSVEREGYTF
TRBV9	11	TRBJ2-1	CASSVRDEQFF
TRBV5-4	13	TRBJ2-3	CASSNPGLPAAYF
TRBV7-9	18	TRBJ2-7	CASSKTNLGGSNPYEQYF
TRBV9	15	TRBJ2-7	CASSATGGTSYEQYF
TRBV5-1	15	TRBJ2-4	CASSSVRGPGNIQYF
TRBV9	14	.	CASSVGTGAYEQYF